This T cell receptor (beta chain) was sequenced during a study of tumor-infiltrating lymphocytes in primary liver carcinoma. This clonotype was observed a handful of times. An end of the junction differs from the germline gene, which may be a read error. Without any cell sorting, about 20-32 mg of bulk tissue yielded co-extracted RNA and DNA. This CDR3 has 16 amino acids. Germline CDR1 reads SGHAT; CDR2 reads FQNNGV. A constant-region primer primed TCR beta cDNA synthesis from about 550 ng of total RNA. The TCR beta library was amplified through three nested multiplex PCR rounds in a modified ARM-PCR procedure. Researchers ran the first two PCR rounds for ten to eleven cycles each with TRBV1-TRBV30 forward primers and a C-beta reverse primer. Via MiXCR, TCRdb re-called the multiplex PCR reads, giving one row per CDR3 protein. The sample contains some 40,000 distinct CDR3 sequences, roughly 80% of which appear only once.

The sample taken for sequencing was tumor-adjacent normal liver tissue. The clonotype was recovered from a man aged 40-49 years with primary liver carcinoma and hepatitis B virus infection. This chain connects TRBV11-2 to TRBJ2-7; 8 positions agree with TRBD1. The chain's CDR3 is CANSLAGGPFDYEQYF. The CDR3, as DNA: TGTGCCAACAGCTTAGCAGGGGGCCCCTTTGACTACGAGCAGTACTTC. The whole variable domain, filled in from reference TRBV11-2 and TRBJ2-7, reads EAGVAQSPRYKIIEKRQSVAFWCNPISGHATLYWYQQILGQGPKLLIQFQNNGVVDDSQLPKDRFSAERLKGVDSTLKIQPAKLEDSAVYLCANSLAGGPFDYEQYFGPGTRLTVT.